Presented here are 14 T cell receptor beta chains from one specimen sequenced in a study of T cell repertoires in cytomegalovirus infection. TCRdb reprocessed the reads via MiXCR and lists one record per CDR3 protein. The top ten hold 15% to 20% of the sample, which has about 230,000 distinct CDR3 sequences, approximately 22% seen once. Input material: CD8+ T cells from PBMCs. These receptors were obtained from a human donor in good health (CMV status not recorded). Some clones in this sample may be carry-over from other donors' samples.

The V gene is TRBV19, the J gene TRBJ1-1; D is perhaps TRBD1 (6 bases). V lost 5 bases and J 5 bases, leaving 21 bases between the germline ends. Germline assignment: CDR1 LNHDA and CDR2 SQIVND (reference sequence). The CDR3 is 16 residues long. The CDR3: CASSLGTWGFDTEAFF. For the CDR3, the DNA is TGTGCCAGTAGTCTAGGGACATGGGGATTTGATACTGAAGCTTTCTTT.

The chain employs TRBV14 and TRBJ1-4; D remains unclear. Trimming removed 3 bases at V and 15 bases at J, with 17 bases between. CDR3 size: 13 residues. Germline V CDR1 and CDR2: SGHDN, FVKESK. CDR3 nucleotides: TGTGCCAGCAGCCAGACGGACTTTGGGGATGTGTTTTTT. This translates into CASSQTDFGDVFF.

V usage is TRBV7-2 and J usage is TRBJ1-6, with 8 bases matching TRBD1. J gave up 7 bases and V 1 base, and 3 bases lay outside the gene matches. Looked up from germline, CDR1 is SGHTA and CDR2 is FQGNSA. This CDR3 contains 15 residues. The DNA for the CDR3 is TGTGCCAGCAGCTTAGGTCCAGGGGGCAATTCACCCCTCCACTTT. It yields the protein CASSLGPGGNSPLHF.

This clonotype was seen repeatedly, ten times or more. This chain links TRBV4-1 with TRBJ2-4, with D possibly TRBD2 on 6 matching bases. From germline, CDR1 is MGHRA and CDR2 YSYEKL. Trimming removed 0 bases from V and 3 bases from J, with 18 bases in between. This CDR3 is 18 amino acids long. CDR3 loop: CASSQEFLGRTIKNIQYF. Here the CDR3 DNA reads TGCGCCAGCAGCCAAGAATTTCTGGGCAGGACTATCAAAAACATTCAGTACTTC.

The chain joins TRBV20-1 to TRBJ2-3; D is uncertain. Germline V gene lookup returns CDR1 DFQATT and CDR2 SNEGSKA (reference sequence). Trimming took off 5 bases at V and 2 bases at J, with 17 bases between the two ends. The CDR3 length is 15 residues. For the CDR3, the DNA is TGCAGTGCTCTACCTCCTCGCGGTCCCACAGATACGCAGTATTTT. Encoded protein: CSALPPRGPTDTQYF.

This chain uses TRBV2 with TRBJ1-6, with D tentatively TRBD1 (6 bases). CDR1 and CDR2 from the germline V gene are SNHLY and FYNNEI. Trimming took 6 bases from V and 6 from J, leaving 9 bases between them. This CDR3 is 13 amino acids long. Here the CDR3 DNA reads TGTGCCAGCAGAGGGGGAATTAATTCACCCCTCCACTTT. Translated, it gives CASRGGINSPLHF. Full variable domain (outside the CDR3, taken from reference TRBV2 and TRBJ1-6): EPEVTQTPSHQVTQMGQEVILRCVPISNHLYFYWYRQILGQKVEFLVSFYNNEISEKSEIFDDQFSVERPDGSNFTLKIRSTKLEDSAMYFCASRGGINSPLHFGNGTRLTVT.

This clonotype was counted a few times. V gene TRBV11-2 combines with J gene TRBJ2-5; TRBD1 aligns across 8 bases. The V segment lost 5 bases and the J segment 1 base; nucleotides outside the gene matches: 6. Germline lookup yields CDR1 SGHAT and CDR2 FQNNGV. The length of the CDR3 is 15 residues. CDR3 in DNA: TGTGCCAGCAGCGGGGGGACAGGACTCCAAGAGACCCAGTACTTC. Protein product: CASSGGTGLQETQYF.

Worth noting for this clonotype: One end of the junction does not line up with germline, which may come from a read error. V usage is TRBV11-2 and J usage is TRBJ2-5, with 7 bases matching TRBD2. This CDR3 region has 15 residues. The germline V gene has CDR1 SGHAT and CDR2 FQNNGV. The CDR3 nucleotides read TGTGCCAGCAGCTTAGACGCGGGGGTCCAAGAGATCCAGTACTTC. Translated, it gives CASSLDAGVQEIQYF.

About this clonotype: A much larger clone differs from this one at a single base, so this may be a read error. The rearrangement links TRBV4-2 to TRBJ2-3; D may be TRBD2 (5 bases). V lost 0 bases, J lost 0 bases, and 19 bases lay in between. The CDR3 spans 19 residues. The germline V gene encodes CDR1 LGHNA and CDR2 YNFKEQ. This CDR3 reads CASSQDRWTEEFSTDTQYF. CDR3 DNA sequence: TGTGCCAGCAGCCAAGATAGGTGGACTGAGGAATTTAGCACAGATACGCAGTATTTT.

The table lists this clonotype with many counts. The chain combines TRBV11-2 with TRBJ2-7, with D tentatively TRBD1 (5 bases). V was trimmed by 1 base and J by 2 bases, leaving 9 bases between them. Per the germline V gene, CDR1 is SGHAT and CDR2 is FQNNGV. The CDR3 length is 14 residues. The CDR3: CASSLAGSPYEQYF. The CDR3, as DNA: TGTGCCAGCAGCTTAGCAGGGTCCCCCTACGAGCAGTACTTC.

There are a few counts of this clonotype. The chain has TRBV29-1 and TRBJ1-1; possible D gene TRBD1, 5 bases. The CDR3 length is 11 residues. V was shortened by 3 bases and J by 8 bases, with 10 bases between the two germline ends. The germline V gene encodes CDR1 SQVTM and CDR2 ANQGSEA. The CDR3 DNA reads TGCAGCGTTGAGGGTAGGGGAGAAGCTTTCTTT. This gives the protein CSVEGRGEAFF.

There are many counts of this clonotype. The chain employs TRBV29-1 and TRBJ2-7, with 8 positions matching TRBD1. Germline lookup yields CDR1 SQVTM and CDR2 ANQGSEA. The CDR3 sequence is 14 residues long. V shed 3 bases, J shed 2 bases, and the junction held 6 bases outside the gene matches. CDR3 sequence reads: CSVEWTGNPYEQYF. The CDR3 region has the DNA TGCAGCGTTGAGTGGACAGGGAATCCCTACGAGCAGTACTTC.

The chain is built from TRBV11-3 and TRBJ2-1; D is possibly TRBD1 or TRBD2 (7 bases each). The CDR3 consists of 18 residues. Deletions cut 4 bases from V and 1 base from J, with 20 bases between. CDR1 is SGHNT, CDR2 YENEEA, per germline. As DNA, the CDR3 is TGTGCCAGCAGCTCCTGGGCAGGGGGGGCTGTATCCTACAATGAGCAGTTCTTC. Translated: CASSSWAGGAVSYNEQFF.

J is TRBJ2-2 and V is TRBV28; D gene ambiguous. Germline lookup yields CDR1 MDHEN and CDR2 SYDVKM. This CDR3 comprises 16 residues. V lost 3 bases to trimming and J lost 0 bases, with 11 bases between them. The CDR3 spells CASSLLELANTGELFF. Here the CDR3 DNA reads TGTGCCAGCAGTTTGTTGGAGTTAGCGAACACCGGGGAGCTGTTTTTT.